The subject of this entry is one TCR beta chain. Its specificity is not known. A much bigger clone sits one base away, suggesting this may be a read error. This sample is drawn from a study of blood T cells in healthy people across ages. Whole-study results and caveats: Per million T cells, the diversity of TCR beta decreased roughly linearly as age advanced. Unsorted PBMCs prevented conclusive naive versus antigen-experienced comparison.

No fewer than 6 million PBMCs went into each sample. Primers used in a second PCR of roughly 7 to 11 cycles were a sample-barcoded 5' primer and a J-beta primer mix. TCRdb re-called the 5' RACE reads through MiXCR, storing one row per CDR3 protein. The profile shows 590,000 or so distinct CDR3 sequences, roughly 30% of them singletons. Sequenced input: blood. The receptor's source is a woman of 80 years or more in good health.

The CDR3 DNA reads TGTGCCGGCAGTACTCGTACGGCGAACCCTAGCACAGATACGCAGTATTTT. It yields the protein CAGSTRTANPSTDTQYF. The chain couples TRBV13 to TRBJ2-3; no definite D call. The V gene's germline CDR1 is PRHDT and CDR2 FYEKMQ (reference sequence). The CDR3 consists of 17 residues.